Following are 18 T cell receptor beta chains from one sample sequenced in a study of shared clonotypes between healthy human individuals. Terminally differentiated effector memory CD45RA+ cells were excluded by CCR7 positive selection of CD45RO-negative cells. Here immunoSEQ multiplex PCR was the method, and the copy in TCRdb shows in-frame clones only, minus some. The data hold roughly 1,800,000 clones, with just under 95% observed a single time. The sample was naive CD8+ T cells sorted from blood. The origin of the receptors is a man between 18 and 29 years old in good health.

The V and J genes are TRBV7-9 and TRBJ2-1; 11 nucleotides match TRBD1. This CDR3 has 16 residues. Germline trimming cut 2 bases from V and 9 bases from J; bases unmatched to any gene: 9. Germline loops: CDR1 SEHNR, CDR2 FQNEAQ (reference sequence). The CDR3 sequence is CASSLIGTGGFGEQFF. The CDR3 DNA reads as TGTGCCAGCAGCTTAATAGGGACAGGGGGTTTTGGTGAGCAGTTCTTC.

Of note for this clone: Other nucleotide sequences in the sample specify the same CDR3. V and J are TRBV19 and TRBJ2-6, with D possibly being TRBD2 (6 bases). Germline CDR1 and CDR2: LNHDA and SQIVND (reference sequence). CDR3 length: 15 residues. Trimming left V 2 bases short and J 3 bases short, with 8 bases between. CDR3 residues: CASSIRGNGANVLTF. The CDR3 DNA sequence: TGTGCCAGTAGTATACGGGGGAATGGGGCCAACGTCCTGACTTTC.

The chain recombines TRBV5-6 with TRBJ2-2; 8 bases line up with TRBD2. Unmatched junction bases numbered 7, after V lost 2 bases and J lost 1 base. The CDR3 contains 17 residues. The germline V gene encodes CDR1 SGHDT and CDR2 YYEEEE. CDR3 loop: CASSFYPGLENTGELFF. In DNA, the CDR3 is TGTGCCAGCAGCTTTTACCCGGGACTAGAGAACACCGGGGAGCTGTTTTTT.

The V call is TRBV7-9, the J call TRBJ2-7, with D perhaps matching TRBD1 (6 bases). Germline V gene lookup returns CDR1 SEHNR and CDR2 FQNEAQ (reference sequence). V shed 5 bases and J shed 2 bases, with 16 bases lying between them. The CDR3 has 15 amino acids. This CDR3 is CASSEPDSPAYEQYF. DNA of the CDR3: TGTGCCAGCAGCGAGCCGGACAGTCCGGCCTACGAGCAGTACTTC.

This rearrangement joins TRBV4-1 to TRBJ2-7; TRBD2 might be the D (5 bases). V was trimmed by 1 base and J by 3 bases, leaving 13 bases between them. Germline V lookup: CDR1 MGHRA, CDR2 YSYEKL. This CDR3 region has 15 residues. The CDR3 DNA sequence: TGCGCCAGCAGCCAAGTCGGAGGCAGTTACTACGAGCAGTACTTC. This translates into CASSQVGGSYYEQYF.

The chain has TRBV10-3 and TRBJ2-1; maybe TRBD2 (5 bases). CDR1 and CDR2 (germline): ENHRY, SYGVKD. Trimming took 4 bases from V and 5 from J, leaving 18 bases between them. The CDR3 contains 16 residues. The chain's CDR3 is CAISVEAGPTNNEQFF. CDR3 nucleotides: TGTGCCATCAGTGTTGAAGCAGGCCCGACTAACAATGAGCAGTTCTTC.

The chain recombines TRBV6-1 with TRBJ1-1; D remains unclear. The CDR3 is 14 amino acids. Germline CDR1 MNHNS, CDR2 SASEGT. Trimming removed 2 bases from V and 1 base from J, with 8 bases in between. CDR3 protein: CASSEWPGNTEAFF. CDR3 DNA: TGTGCCAGCAGTGAATGGCCCGGGAACACTGAAGCTTTCTTT.

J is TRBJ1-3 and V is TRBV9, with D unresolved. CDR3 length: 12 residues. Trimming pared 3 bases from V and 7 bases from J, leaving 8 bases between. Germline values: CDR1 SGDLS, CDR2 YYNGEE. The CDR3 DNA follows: TGTGCCAGCAGCGGTAAAGGGAACACCATATATTTT. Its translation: CASSGKGNTIYF.

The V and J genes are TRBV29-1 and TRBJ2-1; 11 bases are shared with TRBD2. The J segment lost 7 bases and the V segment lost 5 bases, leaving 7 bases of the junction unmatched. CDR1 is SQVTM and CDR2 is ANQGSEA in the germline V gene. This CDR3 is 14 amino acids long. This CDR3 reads CSVYSGRAGNEQFF. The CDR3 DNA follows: TGCAGCGTTTATAGCGGGAGGGCCGGTAATGAGCAGTTCTTC.

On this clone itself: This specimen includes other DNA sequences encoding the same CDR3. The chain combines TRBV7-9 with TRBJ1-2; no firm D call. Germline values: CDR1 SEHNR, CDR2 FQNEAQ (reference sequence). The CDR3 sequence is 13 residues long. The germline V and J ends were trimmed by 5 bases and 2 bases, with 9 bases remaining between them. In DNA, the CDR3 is TGTGCCAGCAGCACCGACGGCAACTATGGCTACACCTTC. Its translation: CASSTDGNYGYTF.

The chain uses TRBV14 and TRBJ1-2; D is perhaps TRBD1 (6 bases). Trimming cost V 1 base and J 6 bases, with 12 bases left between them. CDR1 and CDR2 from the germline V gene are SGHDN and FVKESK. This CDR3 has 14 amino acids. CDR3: CASSQADSINGYTF. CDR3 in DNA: TGTGCCAGCAGCCAAGCGGACAGTATTAATGGCTACACCTTC.

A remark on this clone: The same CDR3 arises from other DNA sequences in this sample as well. The CDR3 reads CASSQVPADTQYF. In nucleotides, the CDR3 is TGCGCCAGCAGCCAAGTACCCGCAGATACGCAGTATTTT. The V gene is TRBV4-1, the J gene TRBJ2-3; unclear D gene. The ends were cut back, 1 base at V and 4 bases at J, with 6 bases in the middle. Germline values: CDR1 MGHRA, CDR2 YSYEKL. There are 13 residues in the CDR3.

CDR3 DNA: TGTGCCAGCAGCTTCTACGGCTCCTTTATCTATGGCTACACCTTC. It specifies CASSFYGSFIYGYTF. V gene TRBV7-2 combines with J gene TRBJ1-2; D unresolved. The length of the CDR3 is 15 residues. The germline V and J ends were trimmed by 3 bases and 4 bases, with 15 bases remaining between them. Germline V CDR1 and CDR2: SGHTA, FQGNSA.

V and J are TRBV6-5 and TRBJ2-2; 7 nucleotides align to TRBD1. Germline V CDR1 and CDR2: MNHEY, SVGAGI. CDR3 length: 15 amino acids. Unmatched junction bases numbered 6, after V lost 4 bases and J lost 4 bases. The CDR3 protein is CASSLTGSLTGELFF. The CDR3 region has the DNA TGTGCCAGCAGTTTGACAGGGTCCCTCACCGGGGAGCTGTTTTTT.

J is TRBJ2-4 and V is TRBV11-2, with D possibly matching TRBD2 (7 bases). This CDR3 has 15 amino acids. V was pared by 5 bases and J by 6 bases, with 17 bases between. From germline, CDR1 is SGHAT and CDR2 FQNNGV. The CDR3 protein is CASSLLEGGINIQYF. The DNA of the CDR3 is TGTGCCAGCAGCCTGTTGGAGGGGGGGATAAACATTCAGTACTTC.

The CDR3 coding sequence is TGCGCCAGCAGCTCCGACCAGATATACTCTGGAAACACCATATATTTT. Its protein is CASSSDQIYSGNTIYF. The chain recombines TRBV5-1 with TRBJ1-3; D gene unclear. Germline loops: CDR1 SGHRS, CDR2 YFSETQ. The CDR3 consists of 16 residues. Trimming stripped 3 bases from V and 0 bases from J, with 13 bases between.

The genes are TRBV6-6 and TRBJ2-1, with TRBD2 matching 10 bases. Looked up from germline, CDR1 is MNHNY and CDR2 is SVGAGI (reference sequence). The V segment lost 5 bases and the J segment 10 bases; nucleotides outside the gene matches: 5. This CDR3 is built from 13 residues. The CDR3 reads CASSPTSGDEQFF. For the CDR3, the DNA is TGTGCCAGCAGTCCTACTAGCGGGGACGAGCAGTTCTTC.

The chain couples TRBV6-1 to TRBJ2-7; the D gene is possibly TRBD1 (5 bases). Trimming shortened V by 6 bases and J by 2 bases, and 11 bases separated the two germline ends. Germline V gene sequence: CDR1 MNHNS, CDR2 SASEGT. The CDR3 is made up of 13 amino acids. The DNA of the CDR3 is TGTGCCAGCAGCCTCAGGGAAGCCTACGAGCAGTACTTC. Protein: CASSLREAYEQYF.